This T cell receptor (beta chain) comes out of a study of radiotherapy plus CTLA-4 blockade in lung cancer. About the study: An objective response was seen in about 18% of patients, and disease control in about 31%. General study results and limits: Interferon-beta and early blood T cell clone dynamics reportedly predicted response best. Following radiotherapy plus ipilimumab, tumor-derived TCR clones expanded in the blood.

This clone was recorded only once. Its antigen remains unknown. The table came from immunoSEQ multiplex PCR; TCRdb's copy has only in-frame clones and leaves some out. The table lists tens of thousands of clones, around 79% of them singletons, with approximately 16% in the top ten. The receptor's source is a human donor with non-small cell lung cancer who had a complete response to radiotherapy plus ipilimumab. This material consisted of peripheral blood, taken from a patient treated with radiotherapy plus ipilimumab.

The CDR3 region has the DNA TGTGCCAGCAGCGTAGGACAGGGGCAAAATTCACCCCTCCACTTT. Translated: CASSVGQGQNSPLHF. The genes are TRBV9 and TRBJ1-6, with TRBD1 matching over 8 bases. CDR3 length equals 15 residues. The ends lost 0 bases at V and 7 bases at J; junction bases unmatched: 3. From germline, CDR1 is SGDLS and CDR2 YYNGEE.